What follows is one TCR beta chain and its context. Its antigen is not known. CDR3 size: 13 residues. The V gene lost 3 bases and the J gene lost 4 bases, with 7 bases spanning the gap. The germline V gene has CDR1 LNHDA and CDR2 SQIVND (reference sequence). Expressed TCRB transcripts were sequenced after all isolated RNA was converted to cDNA. Clones were read by immunoSEQ multiplex PCR, and TCRdb kept only the in-frame ones, dropping some. Here the sample spans around 99,000 clones, 40% being singletons. The source of the sample is a study of beta chain features in type 1 diabetes. Broader study findings: In comparison with healthy donors, patients had naive, central memory and Treg TCRB repertoires that appeared more similar.

The gene calls are TRBV19 and TRBJ1-5; D ambiguous. The sample comprised stem cell memory CD4+ T cells from blood. The TCR comes from a young woman in good health. CDR3 bases: TGTGCCAGTAGTATCGCGGTAAATCAGCCCCAGCATTTT. This sequence encodes CASSIAVNQPQHF.